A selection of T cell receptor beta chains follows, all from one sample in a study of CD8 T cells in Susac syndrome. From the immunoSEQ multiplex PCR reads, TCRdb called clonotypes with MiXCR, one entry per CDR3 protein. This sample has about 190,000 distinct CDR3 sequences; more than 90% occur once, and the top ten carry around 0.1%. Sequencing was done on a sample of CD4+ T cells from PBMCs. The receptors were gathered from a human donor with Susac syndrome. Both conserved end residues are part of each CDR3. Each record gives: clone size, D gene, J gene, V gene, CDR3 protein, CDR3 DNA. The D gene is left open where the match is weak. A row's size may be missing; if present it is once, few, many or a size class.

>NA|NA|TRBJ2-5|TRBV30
CAWSVNLEVTQYF
TGTGCCTGGAGTGTAAACCTAGAAGTGACCCAGTACTTC
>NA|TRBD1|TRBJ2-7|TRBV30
CAWRGQGTYEQYF
TGTGCCTGGAGGGGACAGGGGACCTACGAGCAGTACTTC
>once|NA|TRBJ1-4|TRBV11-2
CASSLDFSLGSTNEKLFF
TGTGCCAGCAGCTTAGATTTTTCTTTGGGGTCCACTAATGAAAAACTGTTTTTT
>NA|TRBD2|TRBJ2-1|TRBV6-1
CASSQGLAGDRSYNEQFF
TGTGCCAGCAGCCAAGGACTAGCGGGGGATCGATCCTACAATGAGCAGTTCTTC
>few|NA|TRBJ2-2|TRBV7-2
CASSFRAGELFF
TGTGCCAGCAGCTTTAGGGCCGGGGAGCTGTTTTTT
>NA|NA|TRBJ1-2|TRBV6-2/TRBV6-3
CASSYEVYRGYTF
TGTGCCAGCAGTTACGAGGTTTATCGGGGCTACACCTTC
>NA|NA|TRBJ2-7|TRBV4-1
CASSQVGEAYEQYF
TGCGCCAGCAGCCAAGTGGGGGAAGCCTACGAGCAGTACTTC
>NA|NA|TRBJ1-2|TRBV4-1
CASSQGTPNYGYTF
TGCGCCAGCAGCCAGGGCACACCTAACTATGGCTACACCTTC
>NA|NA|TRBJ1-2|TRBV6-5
CASSYSMGRINYGYTF
TGTGCCAGCAGTTACTCGATGGGACGGATAAACTATGGCTACACCTTC
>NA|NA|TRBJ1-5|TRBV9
CASSPTSSGQPQHF
TGTGCCAGCAGCCCGACAAGTTCTGGTCAGCCCCAGCATTTT
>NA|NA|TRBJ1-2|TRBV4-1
CASSHPPIWFERGGPGNGYTF
TGCGCCAGCAGCCATCCTCCCATTTGGTTCGAACGGGGGGGCCCAGGGAATGGCTACACCTTC
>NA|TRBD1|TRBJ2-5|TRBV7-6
CASSLLSGQGVSETQYF
TGTGCCAGCAGCTTACTTTCGGGACAGGGAGTTAGCGAGACCCAGTACTTC
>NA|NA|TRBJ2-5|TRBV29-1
CSVGVGGEETQYF
TGCAGCGTTGGTGTGGGAGGAGAAGAGACCCAGTACTTC
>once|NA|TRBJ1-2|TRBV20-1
CSARAVTANYGYTF
TGCAGTGCTAGAGCAGTGACAGCCAACTATGGCTACACCTTC
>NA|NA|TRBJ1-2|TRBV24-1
CATSDFSGPGQNGYTF
TGTGCCACCAGTGATTTCTCGGGGCCAGGACAGAATGGCTACACCTTC
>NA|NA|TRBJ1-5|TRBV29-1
CSVVFGSQPQHF
TGCAGCGTTGTATTCGGTAGTCAGCCCCAGCATTTT
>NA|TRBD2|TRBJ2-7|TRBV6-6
CASTGVAGGPSYEQYF
TGTGCCAGCACCGGAGTAGCGGGGGGGCCCTCCTACGAGCAGTACTTC
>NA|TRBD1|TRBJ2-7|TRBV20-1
CSASDPTGGSYEQYF
TGCAGTGCTAGCGACCCGACAGGGGGCTCCTACGAGCAGTACTTC
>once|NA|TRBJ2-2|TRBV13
CARGRNTGELFF
TGTGCCAGGGGCCGAAACACCGGGGAGCTGTTTTTT
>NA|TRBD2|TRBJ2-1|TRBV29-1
CSVGATSRTYNEQFF
TGCAGCGTCGGGGCGACTAGCAGGACATACAATGAGCAGTTCTTC
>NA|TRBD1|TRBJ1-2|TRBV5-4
CASSFGGQQPIFYGYTF
TGTGCCAGCAGCTTTGGGGGACAGCAGCCAATCTTCTATGGCTACACCTTC
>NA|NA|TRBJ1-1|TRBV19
CASSPARARGTEAFF
TGTGCCAGTAGTCCCGCTAGGGCGCGGGGGACTGAAGCTTTCTTT
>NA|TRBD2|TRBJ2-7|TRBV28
CASILAGTHEQYF
TGTGCCAGCATACTAGCGGGGACCCACGAGCAGTACTTC
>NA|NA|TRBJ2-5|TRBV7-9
CASSLADRETQYF
TGTGCCAGCAGCTTAGCAGATAGGGAGACCCAGTACTTC
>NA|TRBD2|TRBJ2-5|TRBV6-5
CASSPLTSGQETQYF
TGTGCCAGCAGTCCCCTAACTAGCGGCCAAGAGACCCAGTACTTC
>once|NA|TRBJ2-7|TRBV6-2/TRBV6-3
CASSYRPEYAEQYF
TGTGCCAGCAGTTATCGCCCGGAATATGCCGAGCAGTACTTC
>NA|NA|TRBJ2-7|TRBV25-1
CASTSASRERRNYEQYF
TGTGCCAGCACTAGCGCGAGTAGGGAGCGGAGAAACTACGAGCAGTACTTC
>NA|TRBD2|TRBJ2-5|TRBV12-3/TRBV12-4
CASRSGGLKETQYF
TGTGCCAGCCGTAGCGGGGGCCTTAAAGAGACCCAGTACTTC
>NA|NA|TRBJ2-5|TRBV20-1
CSAESQSGYQETQYF
TGCAGTGCTGAGAGCCAGTCGGGCTACCAAGAGACCCAGTACTTC
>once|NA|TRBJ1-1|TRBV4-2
CASSQSVAVMNTEAFF
TGTGCCAGCAGCCAATCGGTGGCAGTAATGAACACTGAAGCTTTCTTT
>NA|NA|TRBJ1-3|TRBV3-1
CASSQGAASGNTIYF
TGTGCCAGCAGCCAAGGAGCAGCCTCTGGAAACACCATATATTTT
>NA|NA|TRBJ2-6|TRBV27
CATGHNGPSGANVLTF
TGTGCCACCGGACACAACGGACCCTCTGGGGCCAACGTCCTGACTTTC
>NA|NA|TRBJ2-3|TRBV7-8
CASSRISVSTDTQYF
TGTGCCAGCAGCCGAATTAGCGTTAGCACAGATACGCAGTATTTT
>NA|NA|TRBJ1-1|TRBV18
CASSQTEGWANTEAFF
TGTGCCAGCTCACAAACCGAAGGGTGGGCGAACACTGAAGCTTTCTTT
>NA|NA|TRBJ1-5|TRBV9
CASSVEGTEDQPQHF
TGTGCCAGCAGCGTAGAGGGGACTGAGGATCAGCCCCAGCATTTT
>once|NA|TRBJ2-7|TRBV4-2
CASSSGRGPGEYF
TGTGCCAGCAGCTCTGGAAGGGGACCCGGCGAGTACTTC
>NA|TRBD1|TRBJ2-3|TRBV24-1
CATSEGQGAHTDTQYF
TGTGCCACCAGCGAAGGACAGGGGGCACACACAGATACGCAGTATTTT
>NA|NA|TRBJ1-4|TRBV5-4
CASSSVQGLETNEKLFF
TGTGCCAGCAGCTCCGTCCAGGGTTTGGAGACTAATGAAAAACTGTTTTTT
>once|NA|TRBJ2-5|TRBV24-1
CATSDFWFAGQETQYF
TGTGCCACCAGTGATTTCTGGTTTGCCGGGCAGGAGACCCAGTACTTC
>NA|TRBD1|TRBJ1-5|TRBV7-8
CASSPTGASQPQHF
TGTGCCAGCAGCCCGACAGGGGCAAGTCAGCCCCAGCATTTT
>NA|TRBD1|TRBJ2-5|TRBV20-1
CSASSGTGGEETQYF
TGCAGTGCTAGTTCCGGGACAGGGGGCGAGGAGACCCAGTACTTC
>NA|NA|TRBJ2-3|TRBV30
CAWRPSVHTDTQYF
TGTGCCTGGAGGCCTAGCGTACACACAGATACGCAGTATTTT
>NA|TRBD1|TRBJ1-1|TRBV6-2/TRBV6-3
CASSSPGTVDPGDTEAFF
TGTGCCAGCAGTTCCCCCGGGACAGTCGACCCCGGAGACACTGAAGCTTTCTTT
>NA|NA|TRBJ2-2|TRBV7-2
CASSLFDRLFGELFF
TGTGCCAGCAGCTTATTCGATCGTTTATTCGGGGAGCTGTTTTTT
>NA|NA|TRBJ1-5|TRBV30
CAWRGASNQPQHF
TGTGCCTGGCGCGGGGCTAGCAATCAGCCCCAGCATTTT
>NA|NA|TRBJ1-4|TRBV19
CASRPENEKLFF
TGTGCCAGTAGGCCGGAGAATGAAAAACTGTTTTTT
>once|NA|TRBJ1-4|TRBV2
CASTDIIATNEKLFF
TGTGCCAGTACAGATATAATCGCAACTAATGAAAAACTGTTTTTT
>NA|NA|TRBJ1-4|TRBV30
CAWSPVIEKLFF
TGTGCCTGGAGTCCCGTTATCGAAAAACTGTTTTTT